These 5 T cell receptor beta chains were all obtained from the same sample, sequenced in a study of blood T cell repertoires in COVID-19. Here immunoSEQ multiplex PCR was the method, and the copy in TCRdb shows in-frame clones only, minus some. The table includes about 280,000 clones, roughly 85% detected once. Sample: peripheral blood. These TCRs come from a human donor in a cohort sampled during active COVID-19.

The V call is TRBV19, the J call TRBJ1-1; D gene ambiguous. Deletions cut 6 bases from V and 5 bases from J, with 10 bases between. Germline V gene lookup returns CDR1 LNHDA and CDR2 SQIVND (reference sequence). This CDR3 comprises 12 residues. This CDR3 is CASRRTATEAFF. DNA for the CDR3: TGTGCCAGTAGGAGGACTGCGACTGAAGCTTTCTTT.

CDR3 DNA: TGCAGCGCTTCGACGGGACAGGCCGACACTGAAGCTTTCTTT. Protein product: CSASTGQADTEAFF. This chain joins TRBV29-1 and TRBJ1-1; 8 bases agree with TRBD1. J lost 3 bases, V lost 7 bases, and 10 bases had no gene match. The CDR3 has 14 residues. Germline V CDR1 and CDR2: SQVTM, ANQGSEA.

The chain uses TRBV6-5 and TRBJ2-7; TRBD1 matches 7 bases. CDR3 length: 13 residues. V shed 4 bases and J 3 bases; nucleotides not matched to a gene: 3. Germline-derived CDR1 and CDR2 are MNHEY and SVGAGI. Here the CDR3 reads CASSWDRLYEQYF. The CDR3 bases are TGTGCCAGCAGTTGGGACAGACTCTACGAGCAGTACTTC.

The gene calls are TRBV6-5 and TRBJ1-5; unclear D gene. Germline assignment: CDR1 MNHEY and CDR2 SVGAGI. Trimming pared 7 bases from V and 3 bases from J, leaving 13 bases between. The CDR3 covers 14 residues. CDR3 sequence (DNA): TGTGCCAGCATGGGTCTACAGCACAATCAGCCCCAGCATTTT. It yields the protein CASMGLQHNQPQHF.

The chain carries TRBV11-2 and TRBJ2-2, with 7 bases identical to TRBD2. Trimming took 5 bases from V and 3 from J; bases not matched to a gene: 6. This CDR3 is 15 amino acids long. Germline V gene data show CDR1 as SGHAT and CDR2 as FQNNGV. The CDR3 bases are TGTGCCAGCAGCGCGCAACTAGCGCACACCGGGGAGCTGTTTTTT. Translation gives CASSAQLAHTGELFF.